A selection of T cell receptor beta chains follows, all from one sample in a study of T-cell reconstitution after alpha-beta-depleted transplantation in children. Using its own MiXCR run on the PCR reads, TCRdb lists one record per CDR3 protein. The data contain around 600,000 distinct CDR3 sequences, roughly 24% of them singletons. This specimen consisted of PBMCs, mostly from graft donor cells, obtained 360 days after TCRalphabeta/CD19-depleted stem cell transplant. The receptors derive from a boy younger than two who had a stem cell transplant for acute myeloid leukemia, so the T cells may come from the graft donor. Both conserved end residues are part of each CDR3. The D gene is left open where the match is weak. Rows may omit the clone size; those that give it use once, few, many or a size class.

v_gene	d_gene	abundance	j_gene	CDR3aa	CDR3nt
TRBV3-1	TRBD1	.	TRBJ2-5	CASSQGWTGGTKTQYF	TGTGCCAGCAGCCAAGGCTGGACAGGGGGCACGAAGACCCAGTACTTC
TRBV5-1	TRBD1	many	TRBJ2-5	CASSEGQVQDGQYF	TGCGCCAGCAGCGAGGGACAGGTCCAAGATGGCCAGTACTTC
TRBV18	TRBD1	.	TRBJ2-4	CASSPGTGMNIQYF	TGTGCCAGCTCACCCGGGACAGGGATGAACATTCAGTACTTC
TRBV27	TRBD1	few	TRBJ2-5	CASSEYRGEETQYF	TGTGCCAGCAGTGAATACAGGGGGGAAGAGACCCAGTACTTC
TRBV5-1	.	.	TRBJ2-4	CASSLGDTLAKNIQYF	TGCGCCAGCAGCTTGGGGGACACCCTAGCCAAAAACATTCAGTACTTC
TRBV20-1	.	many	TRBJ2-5	CSAPRGETQYF	TGCAGTGCTCCCCGGGGAGAGACCCAGTACTTC
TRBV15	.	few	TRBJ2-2	CATSRDLNTGELFF	TGTGCCACCAGCAGAGACCTGAACACCGGGGAGCTGTTTTTT
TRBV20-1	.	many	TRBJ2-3	CSARDILDGTTDTQYF	TGCAGTGCTAGAGATATCCTCGACGGGACGACAGATACGCAGTATTTT
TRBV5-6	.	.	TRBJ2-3	CASSLEGYGTDTQYF	TGTGCCAGCAGCTTGGAAGGATACGGAACAGATACGCAGTATTTT
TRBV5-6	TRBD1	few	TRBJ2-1	CASRYYPGQIYNEQFF	TGTGCCAGCAGATATTATCCGGGACAGATCTACAATGAGCAGTTCTTC
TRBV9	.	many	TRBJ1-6	CASSVALGYDSPLHF	TGTGCCAGCAGCGTAGCTTTGGGGTATGATTCACCCCTCCACTTT
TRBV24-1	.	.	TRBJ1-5	CATSDLDRTQPQHF	TGTGCCACCAGTGATTTGGACAGGACACAGCCCCAGCATTTT